These 3 T cell receptor beta chains were all obtained from the same sample, sequenced in a study of Graves' ophthalmopathy and Graves' hyperthyroidism. Amplifying from RNA transcripts, the study obtained TCR beta CDR3 regions. Second-round multiplex PCR came after first-round RT-PCR with HTBI primers. TCRdb reprocessed the multiplex PCR reads with MiXCR, giving one entry per CDR3 protein. This table has hundreds of thousands of distinct CDR3 sequences, around a fifth appearing once. Input material: peripheral blood. These receptors were obtained from a woman between 18 and 29 years old with stable Graves' hyperthyroidism.

This clonotype was counted ten times or more. The J gene is TRBJ2-5, the V gene TRBV20-1, with a tentative D call TRBD2 (5 bases). Germline-derived CDR1 and CDR2 are DFQATT and SNEGSKA (reference sequence). The CDR3 totals 14 residues. V was shortened by 0 bases and J by 4 bases, with 12 bases between the two germline ends. The CDR3 is CSARDSGSGETQYF. CDR3 nucleotides: TGCAGTGCTAGAGATTCGGGGAGTGGAGAGACCCAGTACTTC.

V and J are TRBV7-9 and TRBJ1-1; 12 positions agree with TRBD1. The V gene's germline CDR1 is SEHNR and CDR2 FQNEAQ (reference sequence). The CDR3 covers 15 residues. Trimming at V came to 4 bases and at J to 11 bases, leaving 11 bases not matched to a gene. The CDR3 coding sequence is TGTGCCAGCAGCTCCTCTCCGGGACAGGGGGCAAAGGCTTTCTTT. Protein product: CASSSSPGQGAKAFF.

Ten or more counts support this clonotype. Possible read error: a much larger clone is one base away. J is TRBJ1-1 and V is TRBV7-9; weak D call: TRBD1 (5 bases). Germline CDR1 and CDR2: SEHNR and FQNEAQ (reference sequence). Deletions cut 0 bases from V and 3 bases from J, with 8 bases between. The CDR3 has 14 residues. The CDR3 sequence: CASSLALGDTEAFF. CDR3 sequence (DNA): TGTGCCAGCAGCTTAGCGCTAGGGGACACTGAAGCTTTCTTT.